The 32 T cell receptor beta chains presented below share a single source sample, sequenced in a study of PD-1 blockade in classical Hodgkin lymphoma. Using immunoSEQ multiplex PCR, the repertoire was profiled, and TCRdb retains in-frame clones only, with some absent. The sample carries roughly 28,000 clones, around 70% recorded once. Relapse was seen in all patients after autologous stem cell transplantation, and brentuximab vedotin exposure was variable. The specimen comprised peripheral blood mononuclear cells (PBMCs), sampled before the second cycle of nivolumab. These receptors all stem from a human donor with classical Hodgkin lymphoma.

This clone was observed a single time. This chain uses TRBV27 with TRBJ1-5, with D tentatively TRBD1 (5 bases). V lost 5 bases and J lost 4, with 18 bases in between. CDR1 is MNHEY, CDR2 SMNVEV, per germline (reference sequence). This CDR3 contains 16 residues. CDR3 nucleotide sequence: TGTGCCAGCAGTCTGAAACCGGGACGGACAAATCAGCCCCAGCATTTT. Translating it yields CASSLKPGRTNQPQHF.

The chain combines TRBV7-9 with TRBJ1-5; D possibly corresponds to TRBD1 (5 bases). CDR1 SEHNR and CDR2 FQNEAQ come from the germline V gene (reference sequence). The CDR3 covers 16 residues. Trimming pared 4 bases from V and 1 base from J, leaving 14 bases between. The CDR3 reads CASSWTGGGSNQPQHF. The CDR3 nucleotides read TGTGCCAGCAGCTGGACGGGGGGAGGGAGCAATCAGCCCCAGCATTTT. Filled out from reference TRBV7-9 and TRBJ1-5, the complete variable domain reads DTGVSQNPRHKITKRGQNVTFRCDPISEHNRLYWYRQTLGQGPEFLTYFQNEAQLEKSRLLSDRFSAERPKGSFSTLEIQRTEQGDSAMYLCASSWTGGGSNQPQHFGDGTRLSIL.

This clone was seen only a few times. Germline and junction disagree at one end, which may indicate a read error. The rearrangement joins TRBV7-7 to TRBJ2-7; D is possibly TRBD1 (6 bases). This CDR3 is 14 amino acids long. The V gene's germline CDR1 is SSHAT and CDR2 FNYEAQ (reference sequence). The CDR3 DNA is TGTGCTAGCAGCATTAGCTGGGGGCAGGGGGAGCAGTACTTC. Protein: CASSISWGQGEQYF.

V and J are TRBV7-9 and TRBJ2-1, with TRBD2 identical over 16 bases. The CDR3 extends over 19 amino acids. Germline CDR1 and CDR2: SEHNR and FQNEAQ (reference sequence). V lost 5 bases and J lost 0; bases outside the gene matches: 7. The CDR3 region is CASSPSGLAGGSSYNEQFF. Written as DNA, the CDR3 is TGTGCCAGCAGCCCGTCGGGACTAGCGGGAGGGAGCTCCTACAATGAGCAGTTCTTC.

This clone has more than one count but fewer than ten. This rearrangement joins TRBV19 to TRBJ1-1, with D hard to call. This CDR3 is built from 14 residues. Germline V CDR1 and CDR2: LNHDA, SQIVND (reference sequence). Trimming shortened V by 4 bases and J by 0 bases, and 9 bases separated the two germline ends. The CDR3 loop is CASSRRDMNTEAFF. The CDR3 DNA sequence: TGTGCCAGTAGTAGGCGTGATATGAACACTGAAGCTTTCTTT.

This clone was picked up a small number of times. The chain recombines TRBV30 with TRBJ2-3, with D possibly TRBD1 on 5 matching bases. The CDR3 contains 16 residues. Trimming cost V 0 bases and J 5 bases, with 18 bases left between them. Germline V CDR1 and CDR2: GTSNPN, SVGIG (reference sequence). CDR3 loop: CAWSVLWGSKGDTQYF. In DNA form, the CDR3 reads TGTGCCTGGAGTGTACTATGGGGCTCGAAAGGAGATACGCAGTATTTT.

The chain combines TRBV6-6 with TRBJ2-1, with D maybe TRBD1 (6 bases). The CDR3 is made up of 15 amino acids. Germline CDR1 MNHNY, CDR2 SVGAGI (reference sequence). The V end was cut by 4 bases, the J end by 9 bases, with 19 bases between. CDR3 residues: CASSSGNRVRAEQFF. The CDR3 coding sequence is TGTGCCAGCAGTTCCGGAAACAGGGTTCGAGCTGAGCAGTTCTTC.

This chain joins TRBV14 and TRBJ1-1, with no clear D. CDR3 size: 14 residues. V was clipped by 3 bases and J by 4 bases, with 12 bases between them. Germline V gene lookup returns CDR1 SGHDN and CDR2 FVKESK. CDR3 DNA sequence: TGTGCCAGCAGCCAGAGGGATTGGGGCACTGAAGCTTTCTTT. Its protein product is CASSQRDWGTEAFF.

About this clone: At the DNA level, this CDR3 is encoded by other sequences in the same sample as well. The V call is TRBV5-1, the J call TRBJ2-1; the match to TRBD2 covers 10 bases. CDR3 size: 14 residues. J was trimmed by 7 bases and V by 0 bases; bases with no gene match: 1. Germline V gene lookup returns CDR1 SGHRS and CDR2 YFSETQ. The chain's CDR3 is CASSLGLAGNEQFF. The CDR3 DNA is TGCGCCAGCAGCTTGGGACTAGCGGGTAATGAGCAGTTCTTC.

CDR3 in amino acids: CASSQDPGHPPNTGELFF. In DNA form, the CDR3 reads TGCGCCAGCAGCCAAGACCCTGGACACCCACCGAACACCGGGGAGCTGTTTTTT. The rearrangement uses TRBV4-3 and TRBJ2-2; weak D call: TRBD1 (5 bases). V was shortened by 0 bases and J by 0 bases, with 14 bases between the two germline ends. The germline gives CDR1 LGHNA, CDR2 YSLEER. This CDR3 has 18 amino acids.

The CDR3 nucleotides are TGTGCCAGTAGTATCTTCGGCCCCACATCGGAGCAGTTCTTC. It is translated as CASSIFGPTSEQFF. This sequence joins TRBV19 and TRBJ2-1; D is ambiguous. This CDR3 region has 14 residues. V was shortened by 3 bases and J by 10 bases, with 16 bases between the two germline ends. Germline V gene lookup returns CDR1 LNHDA and CDR2 SQIVND (reference sequence).

The V and J genes are TRBV19 and TRBJ2-2; tentatively, D is TRBD1 or TRBD2 (6 bases each). Trimming took 2 bases from V and 2 from J, leaving 15 bases between them. The CDR3 has 17 residues. Germline loops: CDR1 LNHDA, CDR2 SQIVND (reference sequence). The CDR3 sequence is CASSIRAGHLNTGELFF. The CDR3 DNA is TGTGCCAGTAGTATAAGGGCGGGACATTTAAACACCGGGGAGCTGTTTTTT.

This clone was seen just once. V is TRBV2 and J is TRBJ1-4, with D perhaps matching TRBD1 (6 bases). Trimming pared 7 bases from V and 8 bases from J, leaving 17 bases between. CDR3 length equals 14 residues. Germline V gene sequence: CDR1 SNHLY, CDR2 FYNNEI. The CDR3 loop is CASIRAGVGEKLFF. CDR3 in DNA: TGTGCCAGCATAAGAGCAGGGGTAGGCGAAAAACTGTTTTTT.

The chain combines TRBV28 with TRBJ2-3; the D gene is possibly TRBD2 (6 bases). V gave up 8 bases and J gave up 0 bases, with 21 bases separating them. This CDR3 comprises 17 residues. Germline CDR1 and CDR2: MDHEN and SYDVKM. The CDR3 sequence is CASRRSGSGRSTDTQYF. The CDR3 nucleotides read TGTGCCAGCCGGCGGTCGGGTAGCGGAAGGAGCACAGATACGCAGTATTTT.

The rearrangement joins TRBV28 to TRBJ2-3; 9 bases agree with TRBD1. The CDR3 runs 18 residues. V trimming: 3 bases; J trimming: 0 bases; junction bases outside the gene matches: 10. CDR1 MDHEN and CDR2 SYDVKM come from the germline V gene. The CDR3 DNA reads TGTGCCAGCAGTTTGTCGGGACAGGGACTATCTAGCACAGATACGCAGTATTTT. Encoded protein: CASSLSGQGLSSTDTQYF. Supplemented by reference TRBV28 and TRBJ2-3, the full variable domain reads DVKVTQSSRYLVKRTGEKVFLECVQDMDHENMFWYRQDPGLGLRLIYFSYDVKMKEKGDIPEGYSVSREKKERFSLILESASTNQTSMYLCASSLSGQGLSSTDTQYFGPGTRLTVL.

V usage is TRBV29-1 and J usage is TRBJ2-7; tentative D call: TRBD1 (5 bases). Trimming cost V 5 bases and J 0 bases, with 8 bases left between them. Germline V CDR1 and CDR2: SQVTM, ANQGSEA. The CDR3 is made up of 12 amino acids. CDR3 residues: CSVLTVSYEQYF. CDR3 nucleotide sequence: TGCAGCGTTCTGACAGTCTCCTACGAGCAGTACTTC.

The V call is TRBV10-2, the J call TRBJ1-1; no clear D. The CDR3 contains 11 residues. The V and J ends lost 4 bases and 3 bases respectively, with 3 bases between them. Germline V gives CDR1 WSHSY, CDR2 SAAADI. CDR3 in DNA: TGCGCCAGCAGTGTCTACACTGAAGCTTTCTTT. This translates into CASSVYTEAFF.

This chain connects TRBV5-8 to TRBJ2-7, with a tentative D call TRBD1 (5 bases). Germline V gene lookup returns CDR1 SGHTS and CDR2 YDEGEE. With 4 bases removed from V and 4 bases from J, the gap between germline ends came to 15 bases. This CDR3 has 14 amino acids. CDR3 loop: CASSGALRPYEQYF. The CDR3 nucleotides are TGTGCCAGCAGCGGGGCCCTGAGGCCTTACGAGCAGTACTTC.

This chain uses TRBV5-1 with TRBJ2-3; weak D call: TRBD1 (5 bases). The V end was cut by 4 bases, the J end by 6 bases, with 15 bases between. The CDR3 has 14 residues. Germline CDR1 and CDR2: SGHRS and YFSETQ. CDR3 amino acids: CASSETTGADTQYF. CDR3 in DNA: TGCGCCAGCAGCGAAACTACAGGCGCGGATACGCAGTATTTT.

The V gene is TRBV27, the J gene TRBJ2-2, with D perhaps assigned TRBD1 or TRBD2 (5 bases each). V dropped 6 bases and J dropped 5 bases, with 19 bases sitting between them. Germline V gene lookup returns CDR1 MNHEY and CDR2 SMNVEV (reference sequence). There are 16 residues in the CDR3. The CDR3 DNA is TGTGCCAGCAGCCTTGCCCGGGACCTCAGAACCGGGGAGCTGTTTTTT. This gives the protein CASSLARDLRTGELFF.

The chain carries TRBV7-2 and TRBJ2-5, with unresolved D. V lost 1 base, J lost 2 bases, and 8 bases lay in between. CDR1 and CDR2 from the germline V gene are SGHTA and FQGNSA. The CDR3 spans 14 residues. The CDR3 is CASSLDGPQETQYF. The CDR3 region has the DNA TGTGCCAGCAGCTTAGACGGACCTCAAGAGACCCAGTACTTC.

The chain employs TRBV6-6 and TRBJ1-2; 9 bases are a match to TRBD1. This CDR3 comprises 14 residues. The germline CDR1 and CDR2 sequences are MNHNY and SVGAGI (reference sequence). Losses at the gene ends were 2 bases for V and 3 bases for J; bases not matched to a gene: 1. CDR3 loop: CASSYRDRDYGYTF. DNA for the CDR3: TGTGCCAGCAGTTACCGGGACAGGGACTATGGCTACACCTTC.

This rearrangement joins TRBV13 to TRBJ1-2, with D perhaps matching TRBD1 (5 bases). CDR1 is PRHDT and CDR2 is FYEKMQ in the germline V gene (reference sequence). V was shortened by 5 bases and J by 1 base, with 14 bases between the two germline ends. The CDR3 extends over 15 amino acids. The DNA of the CDR3 is TGTGCCAGCAGCGACACGGCCGGGGGTAACTATGGCTACACCTTC. Its protein is CASSDTAGGNYGYTF.

The rearrangement joins TRBV9 to TRBJ2-2; D remains ambiguous. The germline V and J ends were trimmed by 3 bases and 7 bases, with 10 bases remaining between them. Germline values: CDR1 SGDLS, CDR2 YYNGEE. The CDR3 is 13 residues long. The CDR3 sequence: CASSGLLHGELFF. CDR3 bases: TGTGCCAGCAGCGGACTTCTTCACGGGGAGCTGTTTTTT.

V usage is TRBV30 and J usage is TRBJ2-7; 9 positions match TRBD1. Germline CDR1 reads GTSNPN; CDR2 reads SVGIG (reference sequence). V shed 3 bases and J 7 bases; nucleotides not matched to a gene: 22. The CDR3 covers 18 residues. Here the CDR3 reads CAWRSLGGIGTGISEQYF. CDR3 sequence (DNA): TGTGCCTGGAGGAGTTTGGGTGGGATCGGGACAGGGATCAGTGAGCAGTACTTC.

The genes are TRBV19 and TRBJ2-7; D is undetermined. The CDR3 totals 12 residues. CDR1 and CDR2 (germline): LNHDA, SQIVND (reference sequence). V lost 5 bases and J lost 6, with 11 bases in between. The CDR3 loop reads CASSFLDGEQYF. The DNA for the CDR3 is TGTGCCAGTAGTTTTCTTGATGGCGAGCAGTACTTC.

This clone came up once. The V call is TRBV6-4, the J call TRBJ2-1; 13 nucleotides agree with TRBD2. This CDR3 is built from 14 residues. Germline CDR1 is MRHNA and CDR2 is SNTAGT. Germline trimming cut 6 bases from V and 11 bases from J; bases unmatched to any gene: 7. CDR3 loop: CASSPRTSGGKQFF. The CDR3 nucleotides are TGTGCCAGCAGCCCTCGGACTAGCGGGGGAAAGCAGTTCTTC.

CDR3 DNA: TGCGCCAGCAGCCCATTAGCTAGCGGAGCCACAGATACGCAGTATTTT. This translates into CASSPLASGATDTQYF. The chain uses TRBV4-3 and TRBJ2-3, with 7 bases aligning to TRBD2. The V gene's germline CDR1 is LGHNA and CDR2 YSLEER. The CDR3 totals 16 residues. After removal of 4 bases from V and 2 bases from J, the junction contained 9 bases not matched to a gene.

The chain recombines TRBV6-5 with TRBJ2-5; tentative D call: TRBD1 (6 bases). Germline V gene data show CDR1 as MNHEY and CDR2 as SVGAGI. With 0 bases removed from V and 4 bases from J, the gap between germline ends came to 12 bases. This CDR3 spans 15 amino acids. The CDR3 reads CASSYSSLGGETQYF. CDR3 sequence (DNA): TGTGCCAGCAGTTACTCGAGCCTAGGGGGAGAGACCCAGTACTTC.

This clone was seen only a few times. The rearrangement joins TRBV7-9 to TRBJ2-7; tentative D call: TRBD2 (5 bases). Germline CDR1 is SEHNR and CDR2 is FQNEAQ (reference sequence). CDR3 size: 14 residues. The V gene lost 7 bases and the J gene lost 3 bases, with 16 bases spanning the gap. Here the CDR3 reads CASTKGSLLYEQYF. As DNA, the CDR3 is TGTGCCAGCACAAAAGGGAGCCTCCTCTACGAGCAGTACTTC.

This clone was seen a few times. The chain employs TRBV19 and TRBJ1-2, with D perhaps matching TRBD1 (6 bases). Per the germline V gene, CDR1 is LNHDA and CDR2 is SQIVND (reference sequence). The V gene lost 5 bases and the J gene lost 4 bases, with 20 bases spanning the gap. The CDR3 consists of 16 residues. The CDR3 is CASSPLLGQISYGYTF. The DNA for the CDR3 is TGTGCCAGTAGTCCTCTGCTGGGACAAATTTCCTATGGCTACACCTTC.

The chain has TRBV19 and TRBJ1-2; possible D gene TRBD1, 5 bases. There are 12 residues in the CDR3. Trimming shortened V by 8 bases and J by 7 bases, and 14 bases separated the two germline ends. CDR1 and CDR2 (germline): LNHDA, SQIVND (reference sequence). The CDR3 region is CASSRGVFGYTF. Here the CDR3 DNA reads TGTGCCAGTTCCCGGGGGGTGTTTGGCTACACCTTC. The full variable domain, completed using reference TRBV19 and TRBJ1-2, is DGGITQSPKYLFRKEGQNVTLSCEQNLNHDAMYWYRQDPGQGLRLIYYSQIVNDFQKGDIAEGYSVSREKKESFPLTVTSAQKNPTAFYLCASSRGVFGYTFGSGTRLTVV.